This TCR beta chain emerged from a study of T cell changes during pregnancy in multiple sclerosis. Assay: immunoSEQ multiplex PCR; the TCRdb copy retains only in-frame clones and omits some. The table records 50,000 to 65,000 clones, 93% of them present only once. Germline V gives CDR1 SGHAT, CDR2 FQDESV (reference sequence). The V end was cut by 2 bases, the J end by 2 bases, with 11 bases between. This CDR3 region has 15 residues. The chain carries TRBV11-1 and TRBJ2-3; D is undetermined. The clonotype was recovered from a female donor with multiple sclerosis, enrolled in a pregnancy study. Specimen: CD8+ T cells from peripheral blood mononuclear cells, collected in the second trimester of pregnancy. As DNA, the CDR3 is TGTGCCAGCAGCTTAACCCGGGTCAACACAGATACGCAGTATTTT. Amino acids: CASSLTRVNTDTQYF.